A selection of T cell receptor beta chains follows, all from one sample in a study of T cell repertoires in cytomegalovirus infection. These TCRs' antigens remain unknown. TCRdb independently ran MiXCR on the reads; one entry per CDR3 protein. Of 200,000 to 250,000 distinct CDR3 sequences listed, roughly two fifths are singletons. Sequencing used CD8+ T cells from cultured PBMCs, obtained from culture after CMV antigen stimulation. The receptors stem from a human donor in good health (CMV status not recorded). Some clones in this sample may be carry-over from other donors' samples. Each CDR3 is given without its conserved first and last residue. D genes are given only for firm matches.

>TRBD1|TRBJ1-1|TRBV6-1
ASSYTTGVTEAF
>.|TRBJ2-2|TRBV20-1
SASMGNTGELF
>TRBD2|TRBJ2-3|TRBV7-2
ASSFGGAEDTQY
>TRBD1|TRBJ1-1|TRBV27
ASSSWTGKNTEAF
>TRBD2|TRBJ2-1|TRBV7-9
ASSEALAGGYNEQF
>TRBD1|TRBJ1-5|TRBV10-3
AISHSANRGGGQPQH
>.|TRBJ2-5|TRBV20-1
SASERYSWSETQY
>.|TRBJ2-7|TRBV5-4
ASSLRPGSYEQY
>.|TRBJ2-2|TRBV27
AIGARIANTGELF
>TRBD2|TRBJ2-1|TRBV7-9
ASSSGSGRVDEQF
>.|TRBJ1-5|TRBV7-6
ASSLGGGSNQPQH
>.|TRBJ1-2|TRBV29-1
SVLDVEGAGYT
>.|TRBJ2-5|TRBV12-3/TRBV12-4
ASSWTPEGTGETQY
>.|TRBJ2-7|TRBV27
ASSLGSGTSYEQY
>.|TRBJ2-7|TRBV12-3/TRBV12-4
ASSLNGGYEQY
>TRBD2|TRBJ2-1|TRBV7-3
ASSLDGGGNEQF
>.|TRBJ2-5|TRBV25-1
ASSGWGTTNAETQY
>.|TRBJ2-3|TRBV7-8
ASSLVRGGNTDTQY
>.|TRBJ2-2|TRBV28
ASSPDGFGRELF
>TRBD1|TRBJ1-1|TRBV6-5
ASIDRGLAEAF
>.|TRBJ1-1|TRBV27
ASRGAVNTEAF
>.|TRBJ2-7|TRBV18
ASSPETRDEQY
>.|TRBJ1-1|TRBV10-3
AISEPATEAF
>TRBD1|TRBJ1-1|TRBV11-2
ASSWGTGRRDTEAF
>TRBD2|TRBJ2-1|TRBV7-8
ASSDTSGVYNEQF
>TRBD2|TRBJ2-3|TRBV12-3/TRBV12-4
ASIPATSGGSDTQY
>.|TRBJ2-5|TRBV4-1
ASSQSGLAGETQY
>TRBD1|TRBJ2-2|TRBV19
ASSIGTGLTGELF
>.|TRBJ2-5|TRBV11-2
ASSPYLQGLQETQY
>.|TRBJ2-1|TRBV4-1
ASSQAYNNEQF
>.|TRBJ2-1|TRBV24-1
ATSVAPQKFPSYNEQF
>TRBD2|TRBJ2-1|TRBV4-2
ASSTRTSGRAGEQF
>.|TRBJ2-5|TRBV7-6
ASSPPLEQETQY
>.|TRBJ1-6|TRBV5-1
ASSLLPGRQRNSPLH
>TRBD1|TRBJ2-7|TRBV6-1
ASSEMGQGRYEQY
>TRBD1|TRBJ2-3|TRBV11-3
ASSFPYLRDRGTDTQY
>.|TRBJ2-1|TRBV7-9
ASSLGGGGGEQF
>.|TRBJ1-6|TRBV7-9
ASSWGRGDSPLH
>.|TRBJ2-3|TRBV5-1
ASSLGAVNTDTQY
>.|TRBJ2-7|TRBV4-1
ASSQDRTGSYEQY
>.|TRBJ1-1|TRBV7-9
ATVGTSISMNTEAF
>TRBD1|TRBJ2-1|TRBV7-3
ASSSGTGEDEQF
>TRBD1|TRBJ1-5|TRBV6-1
ASSVDRGRWDQPQH
>TRBD1|TRBJ2-7|TRBV7-2
ASSLTQGDPYEQY
>.|TRBJ2-5|TRBV20-1
SARDPREDGGTETQY
>TRBD2|TRBJ2-1|TRBV7-8
ASSRQVAGGLSSYNEQF
>TRBD2|TRBJ2-7|TRBV4-1
ASSQESGGVYEQY
>.|TRBJ2-1|TRBV11-2
ASSPRPGGSHERF
>TRBD2|TRBJ2-1|TRBV7-2
ASSFTRSGRGYNEQF